This passage covers 29 T cell receptor beta chains from one sample sequenced in a study of cytomegalovirus exposure and HLA in healthy donors. PCR used 60 Vbeta primers and 13 Jbeta primers. Assay: immunoSEQ multiplex PCR; the TCRdb copy retains only in-frame clones and omits some. The data contain 100,000 to 150,000 clones, around 74% of them singletons. The sample consisted of PBMCs. Every receptor here comes from a woman in her forties or fifties in good health and CMV-seropositive.

This chain links TRBV7-2 with TRBJ2-5; D is ambiguous. The CDR3 sequence is 12 residues long. Trimming left V 5 bases short and J 5 bases short, with 9 bases between. Germline V gene data show CDR1 as SGHTA and CDR2 as FQGNSA. CDR3 sequence reads: CASSPGAETQYF. The CDR3 region has the DNA TGTGCCAGCAGCCCCGGTGCTGAGACCCAGTACTTC.

The genes are TRBV18 and TRBJ1-2; 9 bases match TRBD1. Germline V gene sequence: CDR1 KGHSH, CDR2 LQKENI. The trim removed 1 base at V and 3 bases at J, leaving 12 bases unmatched. This CDR3 has 18 residues. The CDR3 spells CASSPLIQGQGWDYGYTF. CDR3 in DNA: TGTGCCAGCTCACCACTGATTCAGGGACAGGGATGGGACTATGGCTACACCTTC. Together with reference TRBV18 and TRBJ1-2, the CDR3 gives the full variable domain: NAGVMQNPRHLVRRRGQEARLRCSPMKGHSHVYWYRQLPEEGLKFMVYLQKENIIDESGMPKERFSAEFPKEGPSILRIQQVVRGDSAAYFCASSPLIQGQGWDYGYTFGSGTRLTVV.

The CDR3 bases are TGTGCCAGCAGTCTCACAGGGGTTCTCAGCTATGGCTACACCTTC. Protein: CASSLTGVLSYGYTF. The chain employs TRBV5-6 and TRBJ1-2, with 7 bases that match TRBD1. Germline loops: CDR1 SGHDT, CDR2 YYEEEE. CDR3 length: 15 residues. Germline trimming cut 5 bases from V and 4 bases from J; bases unmatched to any gene: 11.

The chain recombines TRBV6-1 with TRBJ1-3; D might be TRBD1 (5 bases). V lost 4 bases and J 3 bases, leaving 16 bases between the germline ends. This CDR3 comprises 16 residues. Germline lookup yields CDR1 MNHNS and CDR2 SASEGT. This chain's CDR3 is CASSAFQGSFGNTIYF. The CDR3 coding sequence is TGTGCCAGCAGTGCGTTTCAGGGAAGCTTTGGAAACACCATATATTTT.

The rearrangement joins TRBV6-4 to TRBJ2-3; tentative D call: TRBD2 (6 bases). The CDR3 spans 13 residues. The germline V gene has CDR1 MRHNA and CDR2 SNTAGT. Trimming left V 6 bases short and J 6 bases short, with 13 bases between. CDR3 nucleotides: TGTGCCAGCAGCGGGACTGCGACGGATACGCAGTATTTT. Translated, it gives CASSGTATDTQYF.

The gene calls are TRBV19 and TRBJ1-2, with 8 bases lining up with TRBD1. The germline CDR1 and CDR2 sequences are LNHDA and SQIVND (reference sequence). This CDR3 spans 15 amino acids. Trimming at V came to 4 bases and at J to 8 bases, leaving 12 bases not matched to a gene. Here the CDR3 DNA reads TGTGCCAGTAGTACAGGACAGGGTTCATTTGGAGGCTACACCTTC. Amino acid sequence: CASSTGQGSFGGYTF.

V and J are TRBV4-2 and TRBJ2-1, with 11 bases aligning to TRBD2. Germline V lookup: CDR1 LGHNA, CDR2 YNFKEQ. Germline trimming cut 1 base from V and 7 bases from J; bases unmatched to any gene: 6. The CDR3 sequence is 16 residues long. DNA of the CDR3: TGTGCCAGCAGCCAAGTTAGCGGGGGGGCGGGGAATGAGCAGTTCTTC. This encodes CASSQVSGGAGNEQFF.

This clone was found a few times. The genes are TRBV28 and TRBJ2-3; TRBD1 matches 8 bases. With V trimmed by 5 bases and J by 0 bases, 7 bases remained unmatched. From germline, CDR1 is MDHEN and CDR2 SYDVKM. The CDR3 extends over 16 amino acids. CDR3 DNA sequence: TGTGCCAGCAGTCGACAGGGGATAGCTAGCACAGATACGCAGTATTTT. It specifies CASSRQGIASTDTQYF.

This clone was seen more than once but under ten times. The chain uses TRBV27 and TRBJ1-6; 11 nucleotides agree with TRBD1. Germline CDR1 is MNHEY and CDR2 is SMNVEV (reference sequence). This CDR3 contains 15 residues. With 3 bases clipped from V and 11 bases from J, the junction kept 6 bases outside the gene matches. CDR3 sequence: CASSFGGQGETPLHF. The CDR3 DNA reads TGTGCCAGCAGTTTTGGGGGACAGGGGGAGACACCCCTCCACTTT.

CDR3 loop: CASGEPPRGQRETQYF. The CDR3 DNA reads TGTGCCAGCGGCGAACCCCCTCGGGGACAGCGAGAGACCCAGTACTTC. This chain uses TRBV7-9 with TRBJ2-5; 7 nucleotides line up with TRBD1. This CDR3 comprises 16 residues. V shed 8 bases, J shed 4 bases, and the junction held 16 bases outside the gene matches. Germline loops: CDR1 SEHNR, CDR2 FQNEAQ (reference sequence).

This clone was recorded only once. The chain has TRBV28 and TRBJ2-7; D is undetermined. Germline-derived CDR1 and CDR2 are MDHEN and SYDVKM. V shed 5 bases and J shed 4 bases, with 3 bases lying between them. CDR3 length: 10 amino acids. The CDR3 spells CASSRYEQYF. CDR3 nucleotides: TGTGCCAGCAGTCGGTACGAGCAGTACTTC.

The V call is TRBV5-5, the J call TRBJ2-7; 7 bases align to TRBD2. Germline V gene lookup returns CDR1 SGHKS and CDR2 YYEKEE (reference sequence). V lost 3 bases, J lost 0 bases, and 3 bases stayed unmatched. This CDR3 comprises 14 residues. As DNA, the CDR3 is TGTGCCAGCAGCTCCCGGGACTACTCCTACGAGCAGTACTTC. Protein sequence: CASSSRDYSYEQYF.

The count of this clone is one. The chain joins TRBV15 to TRBJ1-5; D unresolved. V lost 5 bases to trimming and J lost 1 base, with 9 bases between them. The CDR3 length is 14 residues. Germline-derived CDR1 and CDR2 are LNHNV and YYDKDF (reference sequence). This CDR3 is CATSREYSNQPQHF. CDR3 coding DNA: TGTGCCACCAGCCGGGAGTACAGCAATCAGCCCCAGCATTTT. The variable domain in full, with the rest retrieved from reference TRBV15 and TRBJ1-5, is DAMVIQNPRYQVTQFGKPVTLSCSQTLNHNVMYWYQQKSSQAPKLLFHYYDKDFNNEADTPDNFQSRRPNTSFCFLDIRSPGLGDTAMYLCATSREYSNQPQHFGDGTRLSIL.

The chain links TRBV14 to TRBJ2-7; 9 positions agree with TRBD1. The trim removed 4 bases at V and 1 base at J, leaving 8 bases unmatched. CDR3 length: 16 amino acids. The V gene's germline CDR1 is SGHDN and CDR2 FVKESK. CDR3 DNA: TGTGCCAGCAGCCTATTTCCGGGACAGGGTTCCTACGAGCAGTACTTC. It encodes CASSLFPGQGSYEQYF.

This rearrangement joins TRBV27 to TRBJ2-3; D may be TRBD2 (5 bases). Germline CDR1 MNHEY, CDR2 SMNVEV (reference sequence). Trimming left V 6 bases short and J 2 bases short, with 15 bases between. CDR3 size: 15 residues. CDR3 sequence: CASSPEARDTDTQYF. The CDR3 DNA follows: TGTGCCAGCAGCCCGGAGGCAAGGGACACAGATACGCAGTATTTT.

There are a few counts of this clone. The rearrangement links TRBV5-1 to TRBJ1-2; weak D call: TRBD1 (5 bases). There are 14 residues in the CDR3. With 4 bases removed from V and 8 bases from J, the gap between germline ends came to 18 bases. Germline loops: CDR1 SGHRS, CDR2 YFSETQ. The CDR3 protein is CASSPTPGHWGYTF. The DNA for the CDR3 is TGCGCCAGCAGCCCAACCCCAGGGCATTGGGGCTACACCTTC.

The chain employs TRBV6-1 and TRBJ1-2, with 7 positions matching TRBD1. J was trimmed by 4 bases and V by 2 bases; bases with no gene match: 4. The length of the CDR3 is 14 residues. CDR1 and CDR2 (germline): MNHNS, SASEGT. The CDR3 protein is CASSERTGSYGYTF. The CDR3 DNA reads as TGTGCCAGCAGTGAACGGACAGGCTCCTATGGCTACACCTTC.

As regards this clone: Within the sample, other DNA sequences also encode this same CDR3. The rearrangement joins TRBV9 to TRBJ2-3; 9 bases are shared with TRBD1. CDR3 length: 14 amino acids. V gave up 4 bases and J gave up 6 bases; unmatched junction bases: 6. Germline V CDR1 and CDR2: SGDLS, YYNGEE. Written as DNA, the CDR3 is TGTGCCAGCAGCACTCGGACAGGGGCGGATACGCAGTATTTT. Translating it yields CASSTRTGADTQYF.

The CDR3 protein is CASSPLAGRVNQPQHF. For the CDR3, the DNA is TGTGCCAGCAGCCCTCTTGCAGGGCGCGTTAATCAGCCCCAGCATTTT. This sequence joins TRBV6-6 and TRBJ1-5; a possible D gene is TRBD1 (5 bases). The germline V and J ends were trimmed by 6 bases and 4 bases, with 19 bases remaining between them. This CDR3 has 16 residues. Germline V CDR1 and CDR2: MNHNY, SVGAGI (reference sequence).

This rearrangement joins TRBV2 to TRBJ2-1, with D maybe TRBD1 (6 bases). The CDR3 totals 11 residues. The germline CDR1 and CDR2 sequences are SNHLY and FYNNEI. V lost 2 bases, J lost 13 bases, and 9 bases lay in between. In DNA form, the CDR3 reads TGTGCCAGCAGTGAAATTGGGGGCCAGTTCTTC. This encodes CASSEIGGQFF.

The chain has TRBV13 and TRBJ1-2; 7 nucleotides align to TRBD1. Germline V CDR1 and CDR2: PRHDT, FYEKMQ (reference sequence). This CDR3 region has 14 residues. J was trimmed by 8 bases and V by 5 bases; bases with no gene match: 11. Written as DNA, the CDR3 is TGTGCCAGCAGCGCAGACAGGGCGGGATACGGCTACACCTTC. Encoded protein: CASSADRAGYGYTF.

The CDR3 here is CSVSWGQDYNEQFF. The CDR3, as DNA: TGCAGCGTTTCCTGGGGACAGGATTACAATGAGCAGTTCTTC. The chain employs TRBV29-1 and TRBJ2-1, with 8 positions matching TRBD1. Germline V gives CDR1 SQVTM, CDR2 ANQGSEA. The CDR3 length is 14 residues. V trimming: 5 bases; J trimming: 4 bases; junction bases outside the gene matches: 7.

The chain recombines TRBV28 with TRBJ1-5; possible D gene TRBD1, 5 bases. Trimming took off 6 bases at V and 4 bases at J, with 16 bases between the two ends. CDR1 is MDHEN, CDR2 SYDVKM, per germline. This CDR3 has 15 amino acids. The CDR3 protein is CASSPGGLGNQPQHF. In DNA form, the CDR3 reads TGTGCCAGCAGCCCTGGGGGGTTAGGGAATCAGCCCCAGCATTTT. The complete variable domain, with remaining parts taken from reference TRBV28 and TRBJ1-5, reads DVKVTQSSRYLVKRTGEKVFLECVQDMDHENMFWYRQDPGLGLRLIYFSYDVKMKEKGDIPEGYSVSREKKERFSLILESASTNQTSMYLCASSPGGLGNQPQHFGDGTRLSIL.

V is TRBV5-8 and J is TRBJ2-2; 12 bases match TRBD2. J gave up 6 bases and V 5 bases, and 5 bases lay outside the gene matches. Per germline, CDR1 SGHTS and CDR2 YDEGEE. This CDR3 is 15 amino acids long. The CDR3 reads CASRPGTSGSGELFF. The DNA of the CDR3 is TGTGCCAGCAGACCCGGGACTAGCGGGTCCGGGGAGCTGTTTTTT.

The rearrangement joins TRBV9 to TRBJ2-2; 8 positions agree with TRBD2. This CDR3 spans 16 amino acids. J was trimmed by 7 bases and V by 4 bases; bases with no gene match: 12. The germline CDR1 and CDR2 sequences are SGDLS and YYNGEE. The CDR3 DNA reads as TGTGCCAGCAGCACGGGTGTGCGGGGGGCTGGCGGGGAGCTGTTTTTT. It is translated as CASSTGVRGAGGELFF.

This clone was seen just once. This CDR3 is CASSLGPGGTGNTIYF. CDR3 in DNA: TGCGCCAGCAGCTTGGGGCCAGGGGGCACTGGAAACACCATATATTTT. The chain combines TRBV5-1 with TRBJ1-3; 8 bases are shared with TRBD1. This CDR3 has 16 amino acids. Per germline, CDR1 SGHRS and CDR2 YFSETQ. With 0 bases clipped from V and 2 bases from J, the junction kept 4 bases outside the gene matches.

This chain joins TRBV9 and TRBJ1-3; D not certain. There are 13 residues in the CDR3. V was cut by 10 bases and J by 1 base, with 12 bases left in between. Per the germline V gene, CDR1 is SGDLS and CDR2 is YYNGEE. In nucleotides, the CDR3 is TGTGCCTCTCAATCGGGGTCTGGAAACACCATATATTTT. This translates into CASQSGSGNTIYF.

The CDR3 region has the DNA TGCGCCAGCAGCCTCCAACAAACAGATACGCAGTATTTT. This gives the protein CASSLQQTDTQYF. The rearrangement uses TRBV5-1 and TRBJ2-3; D not certain. Germline V gives CDR1 SGHRS, CDR2 YFSETQ. The V end was cut by 4 bases, the J end by 3 bases, with 9 bases between. The CDR3 length is 13 residues.

The chain recombines TRBV7-3 with TRBJ2-1, with a possible D match to TRBD2 (6 bases). CDR1 is SGHTA and CDR2 is FQGTGA in the germline V gene. This CDR3 region has 14 residues. V was cut by 3 bases and J by 6 bases, with 12 bases left in between. For the CDR3, the DNA is TGTGCCAGCAGCTTGGACTATTCTTTCAATGAGCAGTTCTTC. The encoded protein is CASSLDYSFNEQFF.